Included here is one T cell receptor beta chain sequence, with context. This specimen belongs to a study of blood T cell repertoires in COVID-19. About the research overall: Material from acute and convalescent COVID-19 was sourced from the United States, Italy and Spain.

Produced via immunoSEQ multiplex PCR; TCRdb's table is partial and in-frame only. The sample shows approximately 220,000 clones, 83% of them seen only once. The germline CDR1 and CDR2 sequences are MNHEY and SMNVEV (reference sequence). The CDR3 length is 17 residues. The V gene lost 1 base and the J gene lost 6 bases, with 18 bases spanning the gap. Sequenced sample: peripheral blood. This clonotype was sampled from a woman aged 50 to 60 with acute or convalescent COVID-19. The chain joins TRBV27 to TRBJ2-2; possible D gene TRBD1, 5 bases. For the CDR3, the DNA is TGTGCCAGCAGTTTATTTCCGGTCCAGTCAGGGTCCGGGGAGCTGTTTTTT. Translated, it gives CASSLFPVQSGSGELFF.